Listed below are T cell receptor beta chains from one sample, sequenced in a study of beta chain features in type 1 diabetes. Sequenced by immunoSEQ multiplex PCR; TCRdb stores in-frame clones only, minus some. The profile shows some 900,000 clones, 15% to 20% of them singletons. Sequencing was carried out using naive CD4+ T cells from blood. These receptors were taken from a woman aged 18-29 years in good health. Each CDR3 is given with its conserved first and last residue. Each record gives: D gene, J gene, clone size, V gene, CDR3 DNA, CDR3 protein. D genes are given only for firm matches. A clone size is listed for some rows: how often the clone was seen (once, few, many), or a class if it is expanded.

>NA|TRBJ2-5|NA|TRBV18
TGTGCCAGCTCACCCGGGGCCGGCGGGGAGACCCAGTACTTC
CASSPGAGGETQYF
>TRBD2|TRBJ2-1|once|TRBV14
TGTGCCAGCAGCCACCTAAGTGGGACTAGCAAAAACAATGAGCAGTTCTTC
CASSHLSGTSKNNEQFF
>NA|TRBJ2-1|NA|TRBV4-2
TGTGCCAGCAGCCAAGATCGGGCAGAGAAGGCCTACAATGAGCAGTTCTTC
CASSQDRAEKAYNEQFF
>TRBD2|TRBJ2-5|NA|TRBV7-2
TGTGCCAGCAGCCCCTCCCGACTAGCGGGAGGCGGCGAGACCCAGTACTTC
CASSPSRLAGGGETQYF
>NA|TRBJ2-1|NA|TRBV5-1
TGCGCCAGCAGCTTTCATGGGAGGACTAACCCGTCGAATGAGCAGTTCTTC
CASSFHGRTNPSNEQFF
>NA|TRBJ2-5|NA|TRBV9
TGTGCCAGCAGCGCACCGGGCCCACAAGAGACCCAGTACTTC
CASSAPGPQETQYF
>NA|TRBJ2-5|NA|TRBV27
TGTGCCAGCAGTCCACCCCCGGACTTCCAAGAGACCCAGTACTTC
CASSPPPDFQETQYF
>TRBD2|TRBJ2-1|few|TRBV29-1
TGCAGCGTTTGCCTACTAGCGGGAGATTGCTCCAAGCAGTTCTTC
CSVCLLAGDCSKQFF
>TRBD1|TRBJ2-7|NA|TRBV15
TGTGCCACCAGCAGAGCCGGGACAGGCTCCTACGAGCAGTACTTC
CATSRAGTGSYEQYF
>NA|TRBJ2-3|NA|TRBV7-2
TGTGCCAGCAGCTTAGCTGCGGGTCCACCAACCATGGATACGCAGTATTTT
CASSLAAGPPTMDTQYF
>TRBD2|TRBJ2-1|few|TRBV5-1
TGCGCCAGCAGCTTTAGCGGGAGTAGCGATGAGCAGTTCTTC
CASSFSGSSDEQFF
>TRBD2|TRBJ2-7|NA|TRBV5-6
TGTGCCAGCAGCTTGGGACTAGCGGTCTACGAGCAGTACTTC
CASSLGLAVYEQYF
>TRBD2|TRBJ2-5|NA|TRBV7-2
TGTGCCAGCACCCCAGCGGGAGGGCCCCCAGAGACCCAGTACTTC
CASTPAGGPPETQYF
>NA|TRBJ1-5|few|TRBV4-3
TGCGCCAGCAGCCAAGATTTAAGCAGTAGCAATCAGCCCCAGCATTTT
CASSQDLSSSNQPQHF
>NA|TRBJ2-7|NA|TRBV10-3
TGTGCCATCAGTGAAGGGAGAACAGCCTACGAGCAGTACTTC
CAISEGRTAYEQYF
>TRBD2|TRBJ2-1|NA|TRBV6-5
TGTGCCAGCAGTGCACCCGGGACTAGCGGGAGAAAACAGTTCTTC
CASSAPGTSGRKQFF
>NA|TRBJ2-1|NA|TRBV19
TGTGCCAGTAGCCGTCGAGAGCAAAGGAGCTCCTACAATGAGCAGTTCTTC
CASSRREQRSSYNEQFF
>NA|TRBJ2-5|NA|TRBV6-6
TGTGCCAGCAGTTACCGGGCAGCAGGGGAGACCCAGTACTTC
CASSYRAAGETQYF
>TRBD1|TRBJ1-2|NA|TRBV6-1
TGTGCCAGCAGTTCGGACAGGGGGCACGACTATGGCTACACCTTC
CASSSDRGHDYGYTF
>NA|TRBJ1-2|NA|TRBV7-9
TGTGCCAGCAGCTCACCCGGGGAAAAGGCTGGCTACACCTTC
CASSSPGEKAGYTF
>NA|TRBJ2-1|few|TRBV18
TGTGCCAGCTCACCACGACAGGTCGATGACAATGAGCAGTTCTTC
CASSPRQVDDNEQFF
>NA|TRBJ2-1|NA|TRBV6-6
TGTGCCAGCAGTAATCGGCCAAACAATGAGCAGTTCTTC
CASSNRPNNEQFF
>TRBD2|TRBJ2-3|NA|TRBV25-1
TGTGCCAGCAGTGAACAGGGTAGGACTAGCGGGAGAGATACGCAGTATTTT
CASSEQGRTSGRDTQYF
>NA|TRBJ1-1|NA|TRBV19
TGTGCCAGTAGTGCTACAGGGTGGGACACTGAAGCTTTCTTT
CASSATGWDTEAFF
>NA|TRBJ2-6|NA|TRBV15
TGTGCCACCAGCAGAGTTGGAGGTTCTGGGGCCAACGTCCTGACTTTC
CATSRVGGSGANVLTF
>TRBD1|TRBJ2-6|NA|TRBV29-1
TGCAGCGTTGCGCTACAGGGGGCCTTGACTGGGGCCAACGTCCTGACTTTC
CSVALQGALTGANVLTF
>TRBD2|TRBJ2-1|few|TRBV5-1
TGCGCCAGCAGCTACGATCCGGGACTAGCATTTGGTGAGCAGTTCTTC
CASSYDPGLAFGEQFF
>NA|TRBJ2-2|few|TRBV28
TGTGCCAGCACCCAAGGACATTCCTACACCGGGGAGCTGTTTTTT
CASTQGHSYTGELFF
>TRBD1|TRBJ1-1|NA|TRBV9
TGTGCCAGCAGTCCCAACCCCGGGACAGGGAACACTGAAGCTTTCTTT
CASSPNPGTGNTEAFF
>NA|TRBJ2-1|few|TRBV27
TGTGCCAGCAGTTTACGGCCCAGCTCCTACAATGAGCAGTTCTTC
CASSLRPSSYNEQFF
>NA|TRBJ1-2|few|TRBV4-2
TGTGCCAGCAGCCAAGACGAGCAGAACTATGGCTACACCTTC
CASSQDEQNYGYTF
>NA|TRBJ2-3|few|TRBV7-3
TGTGCCAGCAGCTTAAGCCCAAGCACAGATACGCAGTATTTT
CASSLSPSTDTQYF
>TRBD2|TRBJ2-1|NA|TRBV7-2
TGTGCCAGCAGCCGTCGGGGGACTAGCGCCTCCTACAATGAGCAGTTCTTC
CASSRRGTSASYNEQFF
>NA|TRBJ2-2|NA|TRBV11-2
TGTGCCAGCAGCTTAGGCCATTACACCGGGGAGCTGTTTTTT
CASSLGHYTGELFF
>NA|TRBJ2-1|NA|TRBV20-1
TGCAGTGGGACGGGGTACAATGAGCAGTTCTTC
CSGTGYNEQFF
>NA|TRBJ2-5|few|TRBV5-1
TGCGCCAGCAGCTTGGTACCCGGGGTCAGGCAGACCCAGTACTTC
CASSLVPGVRQTQYF
>NA|TRBJ2-6|NA|TRBV25-1
TGTGCCAGCAGTGACCCGAACAGGGCTGGGGCCAACGTCCTGACTTTC
CASSDPNRAGANVLTF
>TRBD2|TRBJ2-3|few|TRBV5-4
TGTGCCAGCAGCACCGGGACTAGCGGGAGGGCAGATACGCAGTATTTT
CASSTGTSGRADTQYF
>TRBD2|TRBJ2-3|few|TRBV5-4
TGTGCCAGCAGCTTAGCGGGAGGCTCAGATACGCAGTATTTT
CASSLAGGSDTQYF
>NA|TRBJ2-3|few|TRBV27
TGTGCCAGCAGTTTAAGCCGGGGGTCCACAGATACGCAGTATTTT
CASSLSRGSTDTQYF
>TRBD2|TRBJ2-7|NA|TRBV6-1
TGTGCCAGCAGTGAAGCACGGGGTCCCGGGACTAGCGGGATAATCGTGTGGTACTTC
CASSEARGPGTSGIIVWYF
>NA|TRBJ2-4|few|TRBV10-3
TGTGCCATCAGTGCAACCGGGAACATTCAGTACTTC
CAISATGNIQYF
>NA|TRBJ2-5|few|TRBV28
TGTGCCAGCAGTTTACCAGACCAAGAGACCCAGTACTTC
CASSLPDQETQYF
>NA|TRBJ2-3|few|TRBV18
TGTGCCAGCTCACCACTTGTGGCCCCCTCAGATACGCAGTATTTT
CASSPLVAPSDTQYF
>NA|TRBJ2-6|few|TRBV27
TGTGCCAGCAGTTGGTTTGGGGCCAACGTCCTGACTTTC
CASSWFGANVLTF
>NA|TRBJ2-5|few|TRBV6-1
TGTGCCAGCAGTGAAGATGGAGAGACCCAGTACTTC
CASSEDGETQYF
>NA|TRBJ2-1|few|TRBV18
TGTGCCAGCTCACCACAGGTCAGCTCCTACAATGAGCAGTTCTTC
CASSPQVSSYNEQFF
>TRBD2|TRBJ2-4|NA|TRBV6-6
TGTGCCAGCAGTTACTCGACGGGAGGGGCCAAAAACATTCAGTACTTC
CASSYSTGGAKNIQYF
>NA|TRBJ1-1|few|TRBV5-6
TGTGCCAGCAGCTTGGCCGGTTTTGAAGCTTTCTTT
CASSLAGFEAFF
>NA|TRBJ2-7|NA|TRBV21-1
TGTGCCAGCAGCTCCGGGACAGGTCCCTACGAGCAGTACTTC
CASSSGTGPYEQYF
>NA|TRBJ2-1|few|TRBV7-2
TGTGCCAGCAGCTTAGGGGGTTGGGGCAATGAGCAGTTCTTC
CASSLGGWGNEQFF
>NA|TRBJ2-2|NA|TRBV9
TGTGCCAGCAGCGTAGCTCCCGGGAGATCTGGGGAGCTGTTTTTT
CASSVAPGRSGELFF
>NA|TRBJ2-5|NA|TRBV28
TGTGCCAGCAGCAAGTCGGGATTACAAGAGACCCAGTACTTC
CASSKSGLQETQYF